This T cell receptor beta chain originates from a study of blood T cells in healthy people across ages. Then a second PCR, running roughly 7 to 11 cycles, was carried out with a sample-barcoded 5' primer and a J-beta primer mix. TCRdb processed the 5' RACE reads anew with MiXCR; each CDR3 protein has one entry. The sample shows hundreds of thousands of distinct CDR3 sequences, around three fifths of them seen only once. The sequenced material came from blood. The sequence was obtained from a man aged 35-49 years in good health.

The DNA for the CDR3 is TGTGCCAGCAGCGGGGGTTTGGGACTAGCGGGAGCCGAGCAGTACTTC. It codes for CASSGGLGLAGAEQYF. This chain uses TRBV6-6 with TRBJ2-7, with TRBD2 matching over 14 bases. The V gene's germline CDR1 is MNHNY and CDR2 SVGAGI (reference sequence). The ends lost 6 bases at V and 6 bases at J; junction bases unmatched: 10. The CDR3 is made up of 16 amino acids.